This TCR beta chain was sequenced in a study of regulatory T cells in long-lasting Graves disease. Arm-PCR of CDR3 regions and iRepertoire HTBI primers were the basis on which TCR beta libraries were built. Using its own MiXCR run on the multiplex PCR reads, TCRdb lists one record per CDR3 protein. The sample yields 400,000 to 500,000 distinct CDR3 sequences, about 22% seen once. Documented time point: persistent/refractory GD, antithyroid drugs over 5 years with positive TRAb. From PBMCs, RNA was extracted and then used to make the TCR library. The patient group derived from an endocrinology department in Xi'an, China. EDTA tubes held Nine milliliters of peripheral blood from each patient. This clonotype showed up many times. The TCR was taken from a female donor with Graves disease. The sample here was peripheral blood mononuclear cells (PBMCs), taken when the disease was refractory, from a patient treated with antithyroid drugs.

The CDR3 protein is CASRVPPNQPQHF. For the CDR3, the DNA is TGTGCCAGCAGGGTCCCACCGAATCAGCCCCAGCATTTT. V usage is TRBV6-1 and J usage is TRBJ1-5; D unclear. V was trimmed by 6 bases and J by 4 bases, leaving 10 bases between them. Germline CDR1 reads MNHNS; CDR2 reads SASEGT. CDR3 length: 13 residues.